This TCR beta chain was observed in a study of blood T cell repertoires in COVID-19. Libraries were prepared by immunoSEQ multiplex PCR; TCRdb keeps only in-frame clonotypes and omits some of them. Of 270,000 or so clones listed, approximately 91% are singletons. This CDR3 is 15 amino acids long. Germline V gene sequence: CDR1 SGHVS, CDR2 FNYEAQ. Trimming took off 3 bases at V and 0 bases at J, with 11 bases between the two ends. This clonotype was sampled from a woman aged 40 to 49 with acute COVID-19. V gene TRBV7-6 combines with J gene TRBJ1-1; D remains unclear. Sequencing was performed on PBMCs or T cells enriched from blood (not recorded which). CDR3 sequence: CASSFSDGMNTEAFF. The CDR3 DNA follows: TGTGCCAGCAGCTTCTCGGACGGGATGAACACTGAAGCTTTCTTT.